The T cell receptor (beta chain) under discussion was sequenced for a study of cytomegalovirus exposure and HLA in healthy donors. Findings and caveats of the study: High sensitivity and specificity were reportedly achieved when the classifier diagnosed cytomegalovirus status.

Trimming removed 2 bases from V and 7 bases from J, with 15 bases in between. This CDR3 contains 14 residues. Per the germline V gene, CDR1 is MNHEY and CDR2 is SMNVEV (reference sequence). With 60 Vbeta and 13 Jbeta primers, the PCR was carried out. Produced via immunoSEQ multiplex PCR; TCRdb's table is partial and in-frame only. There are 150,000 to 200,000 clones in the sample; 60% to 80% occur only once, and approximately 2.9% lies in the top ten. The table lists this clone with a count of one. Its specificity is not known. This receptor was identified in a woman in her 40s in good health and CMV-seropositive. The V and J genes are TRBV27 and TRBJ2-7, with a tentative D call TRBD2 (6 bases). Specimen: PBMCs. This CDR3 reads CASSLQGGIGEQYF. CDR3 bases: TGTGCCAGCAGTTTACAGGGAGGAATTGGGGAGCAGTACTTC.